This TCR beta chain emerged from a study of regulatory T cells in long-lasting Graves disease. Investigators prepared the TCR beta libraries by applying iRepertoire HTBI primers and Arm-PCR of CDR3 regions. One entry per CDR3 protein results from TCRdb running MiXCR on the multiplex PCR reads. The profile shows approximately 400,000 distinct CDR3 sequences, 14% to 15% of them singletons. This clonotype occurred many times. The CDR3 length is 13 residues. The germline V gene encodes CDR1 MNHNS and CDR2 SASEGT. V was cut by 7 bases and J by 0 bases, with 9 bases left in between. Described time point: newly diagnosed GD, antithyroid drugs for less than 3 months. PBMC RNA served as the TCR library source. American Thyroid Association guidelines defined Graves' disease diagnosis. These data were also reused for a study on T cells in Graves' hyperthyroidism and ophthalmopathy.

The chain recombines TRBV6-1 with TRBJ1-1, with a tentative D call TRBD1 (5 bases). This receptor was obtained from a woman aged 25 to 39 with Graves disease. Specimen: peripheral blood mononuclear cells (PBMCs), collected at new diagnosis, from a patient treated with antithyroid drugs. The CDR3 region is CASNKGVNTEAFF. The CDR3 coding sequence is TGTGCCAGCAACAAAGGGGTGAACACTGAAGCTTTCTTT.